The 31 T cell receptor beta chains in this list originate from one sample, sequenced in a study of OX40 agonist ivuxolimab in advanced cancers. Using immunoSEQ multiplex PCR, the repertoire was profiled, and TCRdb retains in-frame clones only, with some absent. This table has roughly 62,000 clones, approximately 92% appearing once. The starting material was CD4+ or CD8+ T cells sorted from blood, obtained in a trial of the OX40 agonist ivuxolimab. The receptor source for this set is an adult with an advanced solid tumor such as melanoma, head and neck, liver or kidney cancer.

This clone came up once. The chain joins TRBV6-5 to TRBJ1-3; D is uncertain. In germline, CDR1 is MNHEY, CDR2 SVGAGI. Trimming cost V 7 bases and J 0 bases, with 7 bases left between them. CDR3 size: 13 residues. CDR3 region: CASTGSSGNTIYF. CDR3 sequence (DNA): TGTGCCAGCACTGGAAGCTCTGGAAACACCATATATTTT.

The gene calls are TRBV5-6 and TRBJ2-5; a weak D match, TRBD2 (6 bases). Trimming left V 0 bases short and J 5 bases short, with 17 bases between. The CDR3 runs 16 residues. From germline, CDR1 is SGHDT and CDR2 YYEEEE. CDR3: CASSLAFLGAGETQYF. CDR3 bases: TGTGCCAGCAGCTTGGCCTTCTTAGGGGCGGGGGAGACCCAGTACTTC.

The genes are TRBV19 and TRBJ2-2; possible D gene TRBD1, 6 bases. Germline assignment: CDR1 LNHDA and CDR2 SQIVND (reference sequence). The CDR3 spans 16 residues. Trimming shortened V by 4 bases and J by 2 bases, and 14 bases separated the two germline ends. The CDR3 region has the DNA TGTGCCAGTAGTACGGACAACAGGGAAAACACCGGGGAGCTGTTTTTT. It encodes CASSTDNRENTGELFF. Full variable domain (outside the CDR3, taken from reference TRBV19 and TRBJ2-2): DGGITQSPKYLFRKEGQNVTLSCEQNLNHDAMYWYRQDPGQGLRLIYYSQIVNDFQKGDIAEGYSVSREKKESFPLTVTSAQKNPTAFYLCASSTDNRENTGELFFGEGSRLTVL.

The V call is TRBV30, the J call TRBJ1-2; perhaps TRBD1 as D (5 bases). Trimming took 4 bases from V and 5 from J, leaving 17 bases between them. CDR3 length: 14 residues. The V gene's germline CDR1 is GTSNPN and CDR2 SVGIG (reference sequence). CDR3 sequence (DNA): TGTGCCTGGAAGGTGGAGGGGTTATTTTATGGCTACACCTTC. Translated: CAWKVEGLFYGYTF.

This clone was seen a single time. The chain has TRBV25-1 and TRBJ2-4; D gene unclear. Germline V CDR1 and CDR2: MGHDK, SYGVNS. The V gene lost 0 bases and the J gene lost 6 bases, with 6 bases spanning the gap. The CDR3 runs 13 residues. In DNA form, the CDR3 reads TGTGCCAGCAGTGAATATGGCTTAAACATTCAGTACTTC. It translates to CASSEYGLNIQYF. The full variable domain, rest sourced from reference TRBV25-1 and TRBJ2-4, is EADIYQTPRYLVIGTGKKITLECSQTMGHDKMYWYQQDPGMELHLIHYSYGVNSTEKGDLSSESTVSRIRTEHFPLTLESARPSHTSQYLCASSEYGLNIQYFGAGTRLSVL.

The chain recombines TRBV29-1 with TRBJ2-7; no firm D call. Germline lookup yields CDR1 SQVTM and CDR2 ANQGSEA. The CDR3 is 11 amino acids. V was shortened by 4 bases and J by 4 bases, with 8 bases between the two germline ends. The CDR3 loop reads CSVGQYYEQYF. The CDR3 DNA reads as TGCAGCGTTGGTCAATATTACGAGCAGTACTTC.

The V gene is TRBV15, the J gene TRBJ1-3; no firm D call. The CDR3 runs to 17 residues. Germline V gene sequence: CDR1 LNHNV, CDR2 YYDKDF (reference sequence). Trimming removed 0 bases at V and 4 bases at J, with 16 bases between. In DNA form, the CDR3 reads TGTGCCACCAGCAGAGATCTCGGAGGGATGGTGGGAAACACCATATATTTT. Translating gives CATSRDLGGMVGNTIYF.

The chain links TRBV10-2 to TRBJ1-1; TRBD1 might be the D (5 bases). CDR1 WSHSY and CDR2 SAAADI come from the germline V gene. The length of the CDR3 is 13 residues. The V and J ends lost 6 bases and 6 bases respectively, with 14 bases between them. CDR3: CASRDSAFPEAFF. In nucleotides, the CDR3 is TGCGCCAGCAGAGACAGCGCCTTTCCTGAAGCTTTCTTT.

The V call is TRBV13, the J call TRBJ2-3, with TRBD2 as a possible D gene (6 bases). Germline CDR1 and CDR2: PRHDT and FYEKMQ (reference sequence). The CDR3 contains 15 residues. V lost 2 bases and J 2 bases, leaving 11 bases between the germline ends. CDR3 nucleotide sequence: TGTGCCAGCAGCTTAAACGGGGGTAACACAGATACGCAGTATTTT. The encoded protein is CASSLNGGNTDTQYF.

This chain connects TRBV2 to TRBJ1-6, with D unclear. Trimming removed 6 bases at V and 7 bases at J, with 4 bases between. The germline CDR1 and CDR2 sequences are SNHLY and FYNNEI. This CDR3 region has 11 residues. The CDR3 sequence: CASRENSPLHF. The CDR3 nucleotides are TGTGCCAGCAGGGAGAATTCACCCCTCCACTTT. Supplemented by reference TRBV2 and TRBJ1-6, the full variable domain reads EPEVTQTPSHQVTQMGQEVILRCVPISNHLYFYWYRQILGQKVEFLVSFYNNEISEKSEIFDDQFSVERPDGSNFTLKIRSTKLEDSAMYFCASRENSPLHFGNGTRLTVT.

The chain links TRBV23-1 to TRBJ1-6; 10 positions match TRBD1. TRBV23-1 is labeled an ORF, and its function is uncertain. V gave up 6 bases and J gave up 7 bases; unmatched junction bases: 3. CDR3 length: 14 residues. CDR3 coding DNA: TGCGCCAGCAGCCGGGACAGGGGAAATTCACCCCTCCACTTT. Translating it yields CASSRDRGNSPLHF.

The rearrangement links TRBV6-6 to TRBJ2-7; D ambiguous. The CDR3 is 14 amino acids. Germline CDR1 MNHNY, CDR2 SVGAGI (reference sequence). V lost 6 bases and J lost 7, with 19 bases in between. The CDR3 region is CASSPGPGFGEQYF. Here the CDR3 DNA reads TGTGCCAGCAGCCCCGGACCTGGATTCGGGGAGCAGTACTTC.

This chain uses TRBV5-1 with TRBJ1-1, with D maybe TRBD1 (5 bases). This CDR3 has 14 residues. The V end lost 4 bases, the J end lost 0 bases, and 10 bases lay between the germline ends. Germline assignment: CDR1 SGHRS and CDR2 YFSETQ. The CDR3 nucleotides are TGCGCCAGCAGCCCGGGGACGGTGAACACTGAAGCTTTCTTT. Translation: CASSPGTVNTEAFF. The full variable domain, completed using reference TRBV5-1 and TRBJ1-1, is KAGVTQTPRYLIKTRGQQVTLSCSPISGHRSVSWYQQTPGQGLQFLFEYFSETQRNKGNFPGRFSGRQFSNSRSEMNVSTLELGDSALYLCASSPGTVNTEAFFGQGTRLTVV.

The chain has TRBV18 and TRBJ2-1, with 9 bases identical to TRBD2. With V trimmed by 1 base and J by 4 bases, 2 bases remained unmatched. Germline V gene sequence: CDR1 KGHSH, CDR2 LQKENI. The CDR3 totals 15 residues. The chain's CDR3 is CASSPLSGGYNEQFF. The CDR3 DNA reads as TGTGCCAGCTCACCACTTAGCGGGGGTTACAATGAGCAGTTCTTC.

The CDR3 region is CASSLRELSGELFF. DNA for the CDR3: TGTGCCAGCAGCTTACGCGAGCTGTCCGGGGAGCTGTTTTTT. V usage is TRBV7-9 and J usage is TRBJ2-2; D is unclear. From germline, CDR1 is SEHNR and CDR2 FQNEAQ (reference sequence). Trimming pared 2 bases from V and 6 bases from J, leaving 10 bases between. The CDR3 spans 14 residues. Full variable domain (rest looked up from reference TRBV7-9 and TRBJ2-2): DTGVSQNPRHKITKRGQNVTFRCDPISEHNRLYWYRQTLGQGPEFLTYFQNEAQLEKSRLLSDRFSAERPKGSFSTLEIQRTEQGDSAMYLCASSLRELSGELFFGEGSRLTVL.

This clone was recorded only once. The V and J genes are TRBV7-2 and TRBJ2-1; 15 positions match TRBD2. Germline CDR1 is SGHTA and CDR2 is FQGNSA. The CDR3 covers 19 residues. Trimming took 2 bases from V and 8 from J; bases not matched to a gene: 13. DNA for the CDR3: TGTGCCAGCAGCTTACCTCCCGGCTTGGGACTAGCGGGAGGATATGAGCAGTTCTTC. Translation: CASSLPPGLGLAGGYEQFF.

The chain's CDR3 is CAWSRKGGTGNEQYF. The CDR3 nucleotides are TGTGCCTGGTCAAGAAAAGGGGGGACAGGGAACGAGCAGTACTTC. The chain has TRBV30 and TRBJ2-7, with 9 bases that match TRBD1. The CDR3 totals 15 residues. In germline, CDR1 is GTSNPN, CDR2 SVGIG (reference sequence). V was pared by 5 bases and J by 5 bases, with 13 bases of the junction left unmatched.

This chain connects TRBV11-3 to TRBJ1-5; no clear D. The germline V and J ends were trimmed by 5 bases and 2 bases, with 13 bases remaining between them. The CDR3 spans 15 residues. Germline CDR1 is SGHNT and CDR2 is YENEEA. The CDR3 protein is CASSVGQEGNQPQHF. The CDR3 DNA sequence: TGTGCCAGCAGCGTCGGGCAGGAGGGCAATCAGCCCCAGCATTTT.

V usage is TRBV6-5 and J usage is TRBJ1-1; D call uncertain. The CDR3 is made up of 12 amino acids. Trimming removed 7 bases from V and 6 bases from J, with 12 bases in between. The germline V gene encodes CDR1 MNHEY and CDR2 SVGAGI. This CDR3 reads CASNPGFSEAFF. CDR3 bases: TGTGCCAGCAACCCCGGGTTTTCTGAAGCTTTCTTT.

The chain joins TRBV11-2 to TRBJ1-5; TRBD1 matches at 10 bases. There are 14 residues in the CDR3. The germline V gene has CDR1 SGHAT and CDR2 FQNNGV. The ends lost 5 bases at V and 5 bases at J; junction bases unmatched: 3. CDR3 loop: CASSRTGGDQPQHF. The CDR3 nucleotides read TGTGCCAGCAGCCGGACAGGGGGAGATCAGCCCCAGCATTTT.

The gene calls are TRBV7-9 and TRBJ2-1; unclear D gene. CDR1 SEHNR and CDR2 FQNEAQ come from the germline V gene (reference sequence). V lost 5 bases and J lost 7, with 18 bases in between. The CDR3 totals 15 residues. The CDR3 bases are TGTGCCAGCAGCATCCCCCGGATACTGGGGAATGAGCAGTTCTTC. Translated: CASSIPRILGNEQFF.

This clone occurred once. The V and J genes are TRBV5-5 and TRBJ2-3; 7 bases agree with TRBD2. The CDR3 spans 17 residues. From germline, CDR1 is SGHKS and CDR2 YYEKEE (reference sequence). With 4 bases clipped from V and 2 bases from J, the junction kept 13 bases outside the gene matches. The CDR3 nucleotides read TGTGCCAGCAGCCGTACACGGGGCGGGAGTCCCACAGATACGCAGTATTTT. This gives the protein CASSRTRGGSPTDTQYF.

CDR3 coding DNA: TGTGCCAGCAGCATTCCGGGACCAGCCTACGAGCAGTACTTC. It is translated as CASSIPGPAYEQYF. The chain links TRBV5-4 to TRBJ2-7; D is possibly TRBD1 or TRBD2 (5 bases each). Trimming removed 4 bases from V and 2 bases from J, with 13 bases in between. The CDR3 has 14 amino acids. CDR1 SGHNT and CDR2 YYREEE come from the germline V gene (reference sequence).

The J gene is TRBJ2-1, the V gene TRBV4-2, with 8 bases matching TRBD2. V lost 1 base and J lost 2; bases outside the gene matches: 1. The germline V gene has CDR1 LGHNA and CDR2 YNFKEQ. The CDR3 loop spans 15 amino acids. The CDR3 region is CASSQVGGAYNEQFF. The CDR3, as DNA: TGTGCCAGCAGCCAAGTCGGGGGGGCCTACAATGAGCAGTTCTTC.

CDR3 bases: TGTGCCAGTAGTCGCGACAGGCCTCTCAATGAAAAACTGTTTTTT. Encoded protein: CASSRDRPLNEKLFF. This chain uses TRBV19 with TRBJ1-4; a possible D gene is TRBD1 (6 bases). Trimming took 5 bases from V and 5 from J, leaving 15 bases between them. The V gene's germline CDR1 is LNHDA and CDR2 SQIVND (reference sequence). The CDR3 loop spans 15 amino acids.

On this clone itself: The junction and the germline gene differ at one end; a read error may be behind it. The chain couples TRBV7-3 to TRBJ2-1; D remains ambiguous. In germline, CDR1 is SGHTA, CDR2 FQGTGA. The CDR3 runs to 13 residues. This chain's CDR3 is CASSLGSYHEQFF. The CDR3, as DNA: TGTGCCAGCAGCTTGGGTAGCTACCATGAGCAGTTCTTC.

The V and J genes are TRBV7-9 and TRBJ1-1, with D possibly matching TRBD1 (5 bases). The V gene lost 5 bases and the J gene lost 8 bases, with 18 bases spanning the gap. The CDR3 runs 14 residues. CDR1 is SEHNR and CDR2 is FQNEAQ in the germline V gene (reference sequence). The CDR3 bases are TGTGCCAGCAGCCCATCGGGGCCTATCACAGAAGCTTTCTTT. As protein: CASSPSGPITEAFF.

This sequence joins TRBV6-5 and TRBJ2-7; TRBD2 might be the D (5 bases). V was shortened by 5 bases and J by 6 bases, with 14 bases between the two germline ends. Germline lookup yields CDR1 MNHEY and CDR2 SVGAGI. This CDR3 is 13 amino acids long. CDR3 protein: CASSEAEGFEQYF. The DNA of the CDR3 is TGTGCCAGCAGTGAAGCAGAGGGTTTCGAGCAGTACTTC.

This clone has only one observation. CDR3 coding DNA: TGTGCCAGCAGCTTAGATGGGACTAGCGGGAGCCGGTACCAAGAGACCCAGTACTTC. Translating gives CASSLDGTSGSRYQETQYF. The V gene is TRBV11-3, the J gene TRBJ2-5; 14 bases are a match to TRBD2. This CDR3 spans 19 amino acids. V was pared by 0 bases and J by 0 bases, with 6 bases of the junction left unmatched. CDR1 and CDR2 (germline): SGHNT, YENEEA.

Here the CDR3 reads CSARLTTDTQYF. The CDR3 DNA reads TGCAGCGCTAGACTGACCACAGATACGCAGTATTTT. The chain combines TRBV29-1 with TRBJ2-3; no clear D. Trimming took off 7 bases at V and 2 bases at J, with 10 bases between the two ends. Germline CDR1 and CDR2: SQVTM and ANQGSEA. This CDR3 region has 12 residues.

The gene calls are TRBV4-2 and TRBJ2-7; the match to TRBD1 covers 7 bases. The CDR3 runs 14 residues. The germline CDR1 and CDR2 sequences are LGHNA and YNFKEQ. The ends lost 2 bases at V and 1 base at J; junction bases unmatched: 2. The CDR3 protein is CASSQPTGSYEQYF. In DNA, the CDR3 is TGTGCCAGCAGCCAACCGACAGGGTCCTACGAGCAGTACTTC.